This T cell receptor beta chain came from a study of PD-1 blockade in classical Hodgkin lymphoma. General study findings and limits: Newly diagnosed patients reportedly had lower baseline TCR diversity than healthy donors. Whoever responded completely had baseline diversity much like that seen in newly diagnosed patients. Diversity in CD4+ TCRs, unlike that measured in CD8+ TCRs, had risen significantly by C4D1.

This CDR3 has 17 residues. V lost 4 bases to trimming and J lost 0 bases, with 19 bases between them. CDR1 SGHRS and CDR2 YFSETQ come from the germline V gene. Method: immunoSEQ multiplex PCR; TCRdb's copy keeps in-frame clones and lacks some. The sample has 55,000 to 75,000 clones, roughly 91% seen once. Every one of the patients relapsed after autologous stem cell transplantation (brentuximab vedotin exposure was variable). For this clone: Its target is unknown.

V and J are TRBV5-1 and TRBJ1-1; possible D gene TRBD1, 6 bases. Here the sequenced sample was peripheral blood mononuclear cells (PBMCs), taken at baseline. This sequence originates from a human donor with classical Hodgkin lymphoma. The CDR3 sequence: CASSTGQPSPLNTEAFF. CDR3 DNA: TGCGCCAGCAGCACCGGACAGCCATCTCCATTGAACACTGAAGCTTTCTTT.